A single sample is the source of the 25 T cell receptor beta chains below, sequenced in a study of graft-versus-host responses after intestinal transplantation (dated by TCRdb to about 2021). The intended sense of this specimen's time point label: cells obtained before transplantation from donor or recipient. The library was built by means of the immunoSEQ multiplex PCR assay. TCRdb holds this immuneACCESS table with in-frame rearrangements only. Some clones are missing; in checked studies, unresolved V genes explain under half, and the rest has no known cause. The sample includes 140,000 or so clones, with 92% observed a single time. About 0.18% of the sample is taken by the ten largest. No antigen is known for these receptors. The sample in question was unstimulated CD4+ T cells sorted from spleen or lymph node cells, obtained before intestinal transplant. The receptors derive from a human donor who received an intestinal transplant.

The chain uses TRBV2 and TRBJ2-1, with 11 positions matching TRBD1. The CDR3 spans 17 residues. Germline V lookup: CDR1 SNHLY, CDR2 FYNNEI. V lost 4 bases to trimming and J lost 1 base; unmatched junction nucleotides: 6. CDR3 protein: CASSAGQGVGSYNEQFF. The DNA for the CDR3 is TGTGCCAGCAGTGCGGGACAGGGGGTGGGGTCCTACAATGAGCAGTTCTTC.

The chain couples TRBV7-2 to TRBJ2-7, with D unresolved. From germline, CDR1 is SGHTA and CDR2 FQGNSA. The length of the CDR3 is 13 residues. V lost 4 bases, J lost 0 bases, and 7 bases lay in between. CDR3 sequence: CASSSEHSYEQYF. The CDR3 coding sequence is TGTGCCAGCAGCTCGGAACACTCCTACGAGCAGTACTTC.

The chain is built from TRBV28 and TRBJ1-6; TRBD1 aligns across 9 bases. CDR1 and CDR2 from the germline V gene are MDHEN and SYDVKM. This CDR3 is built from 18 residues. With 5 bases clipped from V and 0 bases from J, the junction kept 8 bases outside the gene matches. The CDR3 sequence: CASSPIGTGSSYNSPLHF. CDR3 coding DNA: TGTGCCAGCAGTCCAATCGGGACAGGGAGCTCCTATAATTCACCCCTCCACTTT.

The chain joins TRBV9 to TRBJ2-5; no reliable D call. V shed 0 bases and J shed 5 bases, with 11 bases lying between them. Germline V gene sequence: CDR1 SGDLS, CDR2 YYNGEE. CDR3 size: 14 residues. The chain's CDR3 is CASSVDLLGETQYF. The CDR3 bases are TGTGCCAGCAGCGTAGATCTGTTGGGGGAGACCCAGTACTTC.

The V call is TRBV9, the J call TRBJ2-4; 7 bases align to TRBD1. The CDR3 runs 17 residues. CDR1 is SGDLS, CDR2 YYNGEE, per germline. The V segment lost 0 bases and the J segment 0 bases; nucleotides outside the gene matches: 6. The CDR3 sequence: CASSVEGDRLAKNIQYF. CDR3 DNA sequence: TGTGCCAGCAGCGTAGAGGGGGACAGATTAGCCAAAAACATTCAGTACTTC. Looking up the rest from reference TRBV9 and TRBJ2-4 gives the full variable domain: DSGVTQTPKHLITATGQRVTLRCSPRSGDLSVYWYQQSLDQGLQFLIQYYNGEERAKGNILERFSAQQFPDLHSELNLSSLELGDSALYFCASSVEGDRLAKNIQYFGAGTRLSVL.

The chain couples TRBV11-2 to TRBJ2-1, with 7 bases lining up with TRBD1. CDR1 SGHAT and CDR2 FQNNGV come from the germline V gene. V lost 3 bases, J lost 10 bases, and 9 bases stayed unmatched. CDR3 length: 14 residues. The CDR3 DNA follows: TGTGCCAGCAGCTTGCTGACAGGGTTCGGGGAGCAGTTCTTC. This sequence encodes CASSLLTGFGEQFF.

Comment on this clone: Other nucleotide sequences from this sample produce the same CDR3. V gene TRBV28 combines with J gene TRBJ2-5; D remains ambiguous. Deletions cut 2 bases from V and 5 bases from J, with 3 bases between. Germline CDR1 MDHEN, CDR2 SYDVKM. The CDR3 extends over 11 amino acids. CDR3 bases: TGTGCCAGCAGTTTAAGGGAGACCCAGTACTTC. Residues: CASSLRETQYF.

The gene calls are TRBV27 and TRBJ2-5; D uncertain. Matching the DNA end better, TRBJ2-7 makes the J call doubtful. CDR3 length: 14 residues. In germline, CDR1 is MNHEY, CDR2 SMNVEV (reference sequence). DNA of the CDR3: TGTGCCAGCAGTTGGGCCGGACGGACCTACGAGCAGTACTTC. This translates into CASSWAGRTYEQYF.

The chain employs TRBV27 and TRBJ2-1, with D possibly TRBD2 on 6 matching bases. The germline V and J ends were trimmed by 10 bases and 0 bases, with 13 bases remaining between them. The CDR3 spans 14 residues. Germline V gene data show CDR1 as MNHEY and CDR2 as SMNVEV (reference sequence). The CDR3 region is CATTGRTSYNEQFF. For the CDR3, the DNA is TGTGCCACCACGGGGAGGACCTCCTACAATGAGCAGTTCTTC.

The V and J genes are TRBV29-1 and TRBJ1-4, with D maybe TRBD1 (5 bases). Trimming pared 3 bases from V and 7 bases from J, leaving 15 bases between. The CDR3 is 14 amino acids. CDR1 is SQVTM, CDR2 ANQGSEA, per germline. The DNA for the CDR3 is TGCAGCGTTGATCCCCCCGGGACGGCTGAAAAACTGTTTTTT. Its translation is CSVDPPGTAEKLFF. The whole variable domain, filled in from reference TRBV29-1 and TRBJ1-4, reads SAVISQKPSRDICQRGTSLTIQCQVDSQVTMMFWYRQQPGQSLTLIATANQGSEATYESGFVIDKFPISRPNLTFSTLTVSNMSPEDSSIYLCSVDPPGTAEKLFFGSGTQLSVL.

The V gene is TRBV2, the J gene TRBJ2-2; 10 bases fit TRBD2. Germline V gene lookup returns CDR1 SNHLY and CDR2 FYNNEI. Losses at the gene ends were 8 bases for V and 3 bases for J; bases not matched to a gene: 9. This CDR3 has 16 residues. This CDR3 reads CASRFVGLADTGELFF. DNA of the CDR3: TGTGCCAGCCGTTTCGTTGGACTAGCGGACACCGGGGAGCTGTTTTTT. The whole variable domain, remainder taken from reference TRBV2 and TRBJ2-2, is EPEVTQTPSHQVTQMGQEVILRCVPISNHLYFYWYRQILGQKVEFLVSFYNNEISEKSEIFDDQFSVERPDGSNFTLKIRSTKLEDSAMYFCASRFVGLADTGELFFGEGSRLTVL.

This clone was detected once. The rearrangement uses TRBV2 and TRBJ2-2; TRBD1 matches at 11 bases. The CDR3 consists of 14 residues. V dropped 8 bases and J dropped 3; count of bases not matched to a gene: 2. The germline gives CDR1 SNHLY, CDR2 FYNNEI. The CDR3 nucleotides are TGTGCCAGCCGGGACAGGGGGGACACCGGGGAGCTGTTTTTT. Protein: CASRDRGDTGELFF.

The chain joins TRBV6-5 to TRBJ2-5; D is ambiguous. The tail of the sequence fits TRBJ2-7 better, so the J call may be wrong. The CDR3 sequence is 13 residues long. Germline values: CDR1 MNHEY, CDR2 SVGAGI. CDR3 nucleotides: TGTGCCAGCAGCCCCAGGCGCCCCTACGAGCAGTACTTC. Its protein product is CASSPRRPYEQYF.

V is TRBV5-8 and J is TRBJ2-3; D is perhaps TRBD2 (6 bases). The CDR3 is 13 amino acids. Germline CDR1 SGHTS, CDR2 YDEGEE. V was clipped by 3 bases and J by 5 bases, with 10 bases between them. The CDR3 here is CASSSLGGDTQYF. The CDR3, as DNA: TGTGCCAGCAGCTCCCTCGGGGGAGATACGCAGTATTTT.

The chain carries TRBV25-1 and TRBJ2-7; D is unclear. The CDR3 is 12 amino acids. Germline V gene lookup returns CDR1 MGHDK and CDR2 SYGVNS. The V gene lost 4 bases and the J gene lost 0 bases, with 4 bases spanning the gap. The CDR3 sequence is CASSVRSYEQYF. For the CDR3, the DNA is TGTGCCAGCAGTGTGCGCTCCTACGAGCAGTACTTC.

The gene calls are TRBV19 and TRBJ1-4; D is perhaps TRBD1 (5 bases). CDR1 is LNHDA, CDR2 SQIVND, per germline (reference sequence). This CDR3 has 15 amino acids. Trimming removed 3 bases from V and 3 bases from J, with 11 bases in between. For the CDR3, the DNA is TGTGCCAGTAGTATCCAAAGACAGCCTAATGAAAAACTGTTTTTT. It translates to CASSIQRQPNEKLFF.

CDR3 in DNA: TGTGCCACCAGCAGAGGTCAATCAGCCAGGGGGCGCGGCTACACCTTC. Encoded protein: CATSRGQSARGRGYTF. V usage is TRBV15 and J usage is TRBJ1-2; 8 positions agree with TRBD1. The CDR3 consists of 16 residues. The trim removed 1 base at V and 8 bases at J, leaving 12 bases unmatched. From germline, CDR1 is LNHNV and CDR2 YYDKDF (reference sequence).

The CDR3 DNA is TGTGCCAGCAGCGTAGCGTGGGGACAGCCTTACGAGCAGTACTTC. Residues: CASSVAWGQPYEQYF. The gene calls are TRBV9 and TRBJ2-7; 7 bases are a match to TRBD1. Unmatched junction bases numbered 7, after V lost 0 bases and J lost 4 bases. The CDR3 sequence is 15 residues long. From germline, CDR1 is SGDLS and CDR2 YYNGEE.

This chain connects TRBV9 to TRBJ2-1; D is possibly TRBD2 (6 bases). The V gene lost 0 bases and the J gene lost 3 bases, with 13 bases spanning the gap. The germline CDR1 and CDR2 sequences are SGDLS and YYNGEE. The CDR3 is 16 amino acids. The DNA for the CDR3 is TGTGCCAGCAGCGTAGTGGCGGGAACTCTCTACAATGAGCAGTTCTTC. It translates to CASSVVAGTLYNEQFF.

The chain carries TRBV27 and TRBJ2-1; D unresolved. Germline CDR1 reads MNHEY; CDR2 reads SMNVEV (reference sequence). The V end lost 8 bases, the J end lost 3 bases, and 11 bases lay between the germline ends. CDR3 length: 13 residues. The CDR3 here is CASRRTDYNEQFF. The DNA for the CDR3 is TGTGCCAGCCGCCGCACAGACTACAATGAGCAGTTCTTC.

The CDR3 nucleotides read TGTGCCAGCAGTTTTGCAGGGAGTGGAACTGAAGCTTTCTTT. Protein sequence: CASSFAGSGTEAFF. The chain uses TRBV28 and TRBJ1-1; possible D gene TRBD1, 5 bases. CDR1 and CDR2 (germline): MDHEN, SYDVKM. V dropped 3 bases and J dropped 5 bases, with 13 bases sitting between them. The CDR3 sequence is 14 residues long. Full variable domain (remainder filled in from reference TRBV28 and TRBJ1-1): DVKVTQSSRYLVKRTGEKVFLECVQDMDHENMFWYRQDPGLGLRLIYFSYDVKMKEKGDIPEGYSVSREKKERFSLILESASTNQTSMYLCASSFAGSGTEAFFGQGTRLTVV.

The J gene is TRBJ2-1, the V gene TRBV7-8; D gene ambiguous. CDR1 and CDR2 from the germline V gene are SGHVS and FQNEAQ. The CDR3 extends over 11 amino acids. Trimming took off 1 base at V and 9 bases at J, with 4 bases between the two ends. DNA of the CDR3: TGTGCCAGCAGCTTAGAGGCTGAGCAGTTCTTC. Translating gives CASSLEAEQFF.

V usage is TRBV6-1 and J usage is TRBJ2-7; D is ambiguous. The germline V gene encodes CDR1 MNHNS and CDR2 SASEGT. Trimming stripped 6 bases from V and 3 bases from J, with 9 bases between. The length of the CDR3 is 12 residues. The CDR3 DNA follows: TGTGCCAGCAGAATTCGGGTCTACGAGCAGTACTTC. Translating gives CASRIRVYEQYF.

The gene calls are TRBV18 and TRBJ2-1; a possible D gene is TRBD1 (5 bases). The germline V gene encodes CDR1 KGHSH and CDR2 LQKENI. The V and J ends lost 1 base and 0 bases respectively, with 7 bases between them. The CDR3 is 15 amino acids. CDR3 nucleotides: TGTGCCAGCTCACCACGGACACTCTCCTACAATGAGCAGTTCTTC. This translates into CASSPRTLSYNEQFF.

DNA of the CDR3: TGTGCCAGCAGCTCCGGCGCGGGTGAGCAGTTCTTC. As protein: CASSSGAGEQFF. V is TRBV7-3 and J is TRBJ2-1, with D maybe TRBD2 (5 bases). CDR3 length: 12 amino acids. CDR1 and CDR2 (germline): SGHTA, FQGTGA. The ends were cut back, 4 bases at V and 9 bases at J, with 10 bases in the middle.